Listed here are 31 T cell receptor beta chains from one sample, sequenced in a study of OX40 agonist ivuxolimab in advanced cancers. Libraries came from the immunoSEQ multiplex PCR assay. Sourced from immuneACCESS, this table was stored by TCRdb with only in-frame sequences that have V and J called. A share of the clones is absent; for the studies checked, an unresolved V gene accounts for under half, and the remainder has no known explanation. This sample holds 60,000 to 80,000 clones; 80% to 95% were observed only once. The ten largest clonotypes hold about 0.42% of the sample. The specimen comprised CD4+ or CD8+ T cells sorted from blood, sampled in a trial of the OX40 agonist ivuxolimab. The receptors were gathered from an adult with an advanced solid tumor such as melanoma, head and neck, liver or kidney cancer.

This chain joins TRBV6-1 and TRBJ1-2, with D maybe TRBD1 (5 bases). The CDR3 covers 11 residues. The germline V gene encodes CDR1 MNHNS and CDR2 SASEGT. The ends were cut back, 5 bases at V and 8 bases at J, with 9 bases in the middle. The CDR3 coding sequence is TGTGCCAGCAGTTACCAGGGCGGCTACACCTTC. Protein product: CASSYQGGYTF.

The chain is built from TRBV12-5 and TRBJ2-5; the D call may be TRBD1 or TRBD2 (5 bases each). V lost 3 bases and J lost 4, with 9 bases in between. This CDR3 comprises 13 residues. CDR1 and CDR2 from the germline V gene are LGHNT and FRNRAP. CDR3 loop: CASGFWGSETQYF. The DNA of the CDR3 is TGTGCTAGTGGTTTTTGGGGGTCAGAGACCCAGTACTTC.

The rearrangement joins TRBV6-5 to TRBJ2-1; TRBD1 is a possible D gene (7 bases). The germline V gene encodes CDR1 MNHEY and CDR2 SVGAGI. Trimming pared 6 bases from V and 3 bases from J, leaving 15 bases between. The CDR3 contains 15 residues. The CDR3 sequence is CASRTRQGGYNEQFF. The CDR3 bases are TGTGCCAGCAGAACACGACAGGGAGGCTACAATGAGCAGTTCTTC.

This clone was seen only once. The rearrangement links TRBV27 to TRBJ2-1; 11 bases line up with TRBD2. Germline trimming cut 7 bases from V and 7 bases from J; bases unmatched to any gene: 21. This CDR3 region has 19 residues. CDR1 and CDR2 from the germline V gene are MNHEY and SMNVEV (reference sequence). CDR3 residues: CASIPEGIVAGGPWNEQFF. The CDR3 DNA reads as TGTGCCAGCATCCCCGAAGGCATTGTAGCGGGAGGGCCTTGGAATGAGCAGTTCTTC.

The genes are TRBV19 and TRBJ2-6, with 7 positions matching TRBD1. CDR3 length: 17 residues. Germline CDR1 reads LNHDA; CDR2 reads SQIVND (reference sequence). V shed 6 bases and J 1 base; nucleotides not matched to a gene: 9. CDR3 bases: TGTGCCAGTAGCATCGCGGTCAGGGGGTCTGGGGCCAACGTCCTGACTTTC. Its translation: CASSIAVRGSGANVLTF. Based on the CDR3 plus reference TRBV19 and TRBJ2-6, the full variable domain is DGGITQSPKYLFRKEGQNVTLSCEQNLNHDAMYWYRQDPGQGLRLIYYSQIVNDFQKGDIAEGYSVSREKKESFPLTVTSAQKNPTAFYLCASSIAVRGSGANVLTFGAGSRLTVL.

The chain uses TRBV15 and TRBJ2-7; D remains unclear. Between the trimmed V and J ends, which lost 5 bases and 3 bases, there was a span of 14 bases. From germline, CDR1 is LNHNV and CDR2 YYDKDF (reference sequence). The CDR3 is made up of 14 amino acids. The CDR3 DNA is TGTGCCACCAGCTGGAAACCGCACAACTACGAGCAGTACTTC. Protein product: CATSWKPHNYEQYF.

In this sample, this clone turned up once. The chain couples TRBV7-7 to TRBJ1-6; 9 nucleotides agree with TRBD1. The V gene end was trimmed by 2 bases and the J gene end by 9 bases; junction bases not matched to a gene: 11. Germline lookup yields CDR1 SSHAT and CDR2 FNYEAQ (reference sequence). The CDR3 is 17 amino acids. CDR3 sequence reads: CASSLRRGQGGGSPLHF. Here the CDR3 DNA reads TGTGCCAGCAGCTTACGCCGGGGACAGGGCGGTGGTTCACCCCTCCACTTT.

The CDR3 sequence is CASSPGLATGYF. Written as DNA, the CDR3 is TGTGCCAGCAGCCCGGGACTAGCAACGGGGTATTTT. V and J are TRBV7-2 and TRBJ2-3; TRBD2 aligns across 9 bases. The germline V gene encodes CDR1 SGHTA and CDR2 FQGNSA. This CDR3 spans 12 amino acids. The junction had 8 bases not matched to a gene; V was cut back by 5 bases and J by 14 bases.

This chain uses TRBV7-2 with TRBJ2-5, with TRBD2 identical over 13 bases. Trimming took 6 bases from V and 9 from J; bases not matched to a gene: 19. Germline loops: CDR1 SGHTA, CDR2 FQGNSA. The CDR3 spans 18 residues. The CDR3 sequence is CASSSSGTSGTYPRAQYF. CDR3 nucleotide sequence: TGTGCCAGCAGTTCATCCGGGACTAGCGGGACTTATCCCAGGGCCCAGTACTTC.

This clone was recorded once. V usage is TRBV7-2 and J usage is TRBJ2-7; D tentatively reads TRBD1 or TRBD2 (5 bases each). CDR3 size: 15 residues. The V gene's germline CDR1 is SGHTA and CDR2 FQGNSA. The V gene lost 0 bases and the J gene lost 0 bases, with 9 bases spanning the gap. The CDR3 DNA reads as TGTGCCAGCAGCTTAGCCCAGGGAGTCTCCTACGAGCAGTACTTC. It translates to CASSLAQGVSYEQYF.

The V gene is TRBV29-1, the J gene TRBJ1-5; no firm D call. Germline V CDR1 and CDR2: SQVTM, ANQGSEA. V lost 4 bases and J lost 7, with 11 bases in between. The CDR3 is made up of 12 amino acids. In nucleotides, the CDR3 is TGCAGCGTTGTAGCGGCTGGGCAGCCCCAGCATTTT. Translation: CSVVAAGQPQHF.

The table lists this clone with a count of one. The chain's CDR3 is CASSLVNEYNEQFF. As DNA, the CDR3 is TGTGCCAGCAGCTTAGTCAACGAGTACAATGAGCAGTTCTTC. V usage is TRBV7-2 and J usage is TRBJ2-1, with D uncertain. V lost 1 base to trimming and J lost 4 bases, with 8 bases between them. Germline-derived CDR1 and CDR2 are SGHTA and FQGNSA. The CDR3 spans 14 residues. Complete variable domain (other parts from reference TRBV7-2 and TRBJ2-1): GAGVSQSPSNKVTEKGKDVELRCDPISGHTALYWYRQSLGQGLEFLIYFQGNSAPDKSGLPSDRFSAERTGGSVSTLTIQRTQQEDSAVYLCASSLVNEYNEQFFGPGTRLTVL.

This chain connects TRBV5-1 to TRBJ1-4, with a weak D call TRBD1 (5 bases). V lost 1 base and J lost 8, with 12 bases in between. Germline V gene data show CDR1 as SGHRS and CDR2 as YFSETQ. This CDR3 is 14 amino acids long. DNA for the CDR3: TGCGCCAGCAGCTTGATGTCAGGGACCGAAAAACTGTTTTTT. Amino acids: CASSLMSGTEKLFF.

J is TRBJ2-7 and V is TRBV6-1, with a possible D match to TRBD1 (5 bases). The CDR3 is made up of 15 amino acids. CDR1 MNHNS and CDR2 SASEGT come from the germline V gene. Trimming left V 8 bases short and J 1 base short, with 18 bases between. The CDR3 sequence: CASGSLQGLSYEQYF. The CDR3 DNA reads as TGTGCCAGCGGATCACTGCAGGGCCTTTCCTACGAGCAGTACTTC.

The chain has TRBV29-1 and TRBJ2-3, with TRBD1 as a possible D gene (6 bases). Germline CDR1 SQVTM, CDR2 ANQGSEA. This CDR3 is built from 15 residues. Trimming left V 7 bases short and J 2 bases short, with 19 bases between. The CDR3 region is CSGQQGFFYTDTQYF. In nucleotides, the CDR3 is TGCAGCGGGCAACAGGGTTTCTTTTACACAGATACGCAGTATTTT.

V gene TRBV7-2 combines with J gene TRBJ1-5; TRBD1 matches 8 bases. The V gene end was trimmed by 4 bases and the J gene end by 2 bases; junction bases not matched to a gene: 4. Looked up from germline, CDR1 is SGHTA and CDR2 is FQGNSA. This CDR3 has 15 residues. The DNA for the CDR3 is TGTGCCAGCAGCTCTCCAGGGGGCGGCAATCAGCCCCAGCATTTT. Residues: CASSSPGGGNQPQHF. The entire variable domain, with the rest obtained from reference TRBV7-2 and TRBJ1-5, is as follows: GAGVSQSPSNKVTEKGKDVELRCDPISGHTALYWYRQSLGQGLEFLIYFQGNSAPDKSGLPSDRFSAERTGGSVSTLTIQRTQQEDSAVYLCASSSPGGGNQPQHFGDGTRLSIL.

This clone occurred once. The chain recombines TRBV19 with TRBJ2-4; 7 positions agree with TRBD2. Germline trimming cut 1 base from V and 7 bases from J; bases unmatched to any gene: 4. The length of the CDR3 is 14 residues. Germline V gene sequence: CDR1 LNHDA, CDR2 SQIVND (reference sequence). CDR3 loop: CASSIGVGGNIQYF. Written as DNA, the CDR3 is TGTGCCAGTAGTATAGGTGTGGGGGGGAACATTCAGTACTTC.

The chain links TRBV7-2 to TRBJ2-3, with D possibly matching TRBD2 (7 bases). There are 14 residues in the CDR3. V was pared by 3 bases and J by 4 bases, with 11 bases between. Germline CDR1 and CDR2: SGHTA and FQGNSA. This CDR3 is CASSFGGGPDTQYF. The CDR3 DNA is TGTGCCAGCAGCTTTGGGGGGGGCCCAGATACGCAGTATTTT.

About this clone itself: Additional DNA sequences in this sample encode the identical CDR3. This chain connects TRBV5-8 to TRBJ2-1; no reliable D call. CDR1 and CDR2 (germline): SGHTS, YDEGEE. This CDR3 is 12 amino acids long. The V end was cut by 0 bases, the J end by 6 bases, with 4 bases between. CDR3 region: CASSLGGNEQFF. DNA of the CDR3: TGTGCCAGCAGCTTGGGGGGCAATGAGCAGTTCTTC.

The chain is built from TRBV27 and TRBJ2-5; the D call may be TRBD1 or TRBD2 (6 bases each). The CDR3 contains 17 residues. The V end lost 0 bases, the J end lost 1 base, and 15 bases lay between the germline ends. In germline, CDR1 is MNHEY, CDR2 SMNVEV (reference sequence). CDR3 sequence (DNA): TGTGCCAGCAGTTTATCGGTGGGGGCGGGAACCCAAGAGACCCAGTACTTC. This sequence encodes CASSLSVGAGTQETQYF.

CDR3 sequence: CASSPKLADNEQFF. The CDR3 coding sequence is TGTGCCAGCTCACCAAAACTAGCGGACAATGAGCAGTTCTTC. This chain joins TRBV18 and TRBJ2-1, with 8 bases matching TRBD2. Germline V gene sequence: CDR1 KGHSH, CDR2 LQKENI. The V and J ends lost 2 bases and 5 bases, in that order; junction bases with no gene match: 2. This CDR3 contains 14 residues.

In this sample, this clone turned up once. This chain uses TRBV6-1 with TRBJ1-5; 9 bases match TRBD1. V was clipped by 4 bases and J by 5 bases; unmatched bases: 6. CDR1 is MNHNS and CDR2 is SASEGT in the germline V gene. The CDR3 extends over 15 amino acids. This chain's CDR3 is CASSVNRGLDQPQHF. Here the CDR3 DNA reads TGTGCCAGCAGTGTTAACAGGGGGCTGGATCAGCCCCAGCATTTT.

The chain recombines TRBV30 with TRBJ1-5, with TRBD1 as a possible D gene (6 bases). The V gene's germline CDR1 is GTSNPN and CDR2 SVGIG (reference sequence). The V gene lost 1 base and the J gene lost 11 bases, with 15 bases spanning the gap. This CDR3 contains 13 residues. The CDR3 region has the DNA TGTGCCTGGAGTGGGGGGGCCCTTCAAGCCCAGCATTTT. It codes for CAWSGGALQAQHF. The complete variable domain, with remaining parts taken from reference TRBV30 and TRBJ1-5, reads SQTIHQWPATLVQPVGSPLSLECTVEGTSNPNLYWYRQAAGRGLQLLFYSVGIGQISSEVPQNLSASRPQDRQFILSSKKLLLSDSGFYLCAWSGGALQAQHFGDGTRLSIL.

This rearrangement joins TRBV10-3 to TRBJ2-7; 8 bases are shared with TRBD1. V was pared by 9 bases and J by 3 bases, with 4 bases of the junction left unmatched. The germline CDR1 and CDR2 sequences are ENHRY and SYGVKD. The CDR3 is made up of 12 amino acids. Here the CDR3 DNA reads TGTGCCATTGGACAGGGTTTCTACGAGCAGTACTTC. Translated: CAIGQGFYEQYF.

The rearrangement joins TRBV21-1 to TRBJ2-5; the D call in the table, TRBD2, was not verified against the DNA. TRBV21-1 is listed as a pseudogene. This CDR3 is built from 15 residues. The CDR3 DNA reads TGTGCCAGCAGCAAAGGTGCGGGAGGGCCAGAGACCCAGTACTTC. Translating gives CASSKGAGGPETQYF.

The chain links TRBV2 to TRBJ2-3, with TRBD2 as a possible D gene (6 bases). Deletions cut 3 bases from V and 2 bases from J, with 21 bases between. Germline assignment: CDR1 SNHLY and CDR2 FYNNEI. The CDR3 is 18 amino acids. CDR3 in DNA: TGTGCCAGCAGTGACTCCCTTTATCTCGGACTACCCACAGATACGCAGTATTTT. This translates into CASSDSLYLGLPTDTQYF.

The V call is TRBV9, the J call TRBJ1-3; TRBD1 aligns across 9 bases. Per germline, CDR1 SGDLS and CDR2 YYNGEE. V shed 4 bases, J shed 3 bases, and the junction held 5 bases outside the gene matches. The CDR3 has 15 residues. The CDR3 DNA reads as TGTGCCAGCAGCACTGGGACAGGGCTTGGAAACACCATATATTTT. This encodes CASSTGTGLGNTIYF.

The gene calls are TRBV30 and TRBJ1-5; D call uncertain. Germline values: CDR1 GTSNPN, CDR2 SVGIG (reference sequence). This CDR3 has 12 residues. V lost 0 bases, J lost 9 bases, and 9 bases lay in between. The CDR3 here is CAWSVQQLPQHF. The CDR3 DNA follows: TGTGCCTGGAGTGTCCAGCAATTGCCCCAGCATTTT.

CDR3 bases: TGTGCCAGCAGTATACAGGGTTTGACTGGGGCCAACGTCCTGACTTTC. Translating gives CASSIQGLTGANVLTF. J is TRBJ2-6 and V is TRBV6-6; a possible D gene is TRBD1 (6 bases). CDR1 and CDR2 from the germline V gene are MNHNY and SVGAGI (reference sequence). Trimming took 5 bases from V and 2 from J, leaving 13 bases between them. This CDR3 region has 16 residues.

This rearrangement joins TRBV11-2 to TRBJ1-3; TRBD1 agrees at 8 bases. V dropped 2 bases and J dropped 0; count of bases not matched to a gene: 3. The CDR3 length is 16 residues. Germline V gene lookup returns CDR1 SGHAT and CDR2 FQNNGV. CDR3 region: CASSLTDRGSGNTIYF. CDR3 bases: TGTGCCAGCAGCTTAACCGACAGGGGCTCTGGAAACACCATATATTTT.

The V gene is TRBV15, the J gene TRBJ2-7; D remains unclear. This CDR3 spans 15 amino acids. Per the germline V gene, CDR1 is LNHNV and CDR2 is YYDKDF (reference sequence). V gave up 2 bases and J gave up 2 bases, with 13 bases separating them. CDR3 residues: CATSRPPSGAYEQYF. For the CDR3, the DNA is TGTGCCACCAGCAGACCTCCCTCCGGCGCCTACGAGCAGTACTTC.